The 30 T cell receptor beta chains in this list originate from one sample, sequenced in a study of T cell responses to AZD1222 COVID-19 vaccine. Method: immunoSEQ multiplex PCR; TCRdb's copy keeps in-frame clones and lacks some. This table has more than 150,000 clones, about 86% appearing once. Sample: peripheral blood, taken on day 0 of AZD1222 vaccination. These receptors all stem from an adult in good health.

This clone showed up just once. The V and J genes are TRBV10-1 and TRBJ1-4, with 9 bases lining up with TRBD1. CDR3 length: 15 amino acids. Germline assignment: CDR1 WNHNN and CDR2 SYGVQD (reference sequence). V dropped 5 bases and J dropped 8; count of bases not matched to a gene: 9. CDR3 residues: CASSTGQGNSEKLFF. The CDR3 region has the DNA TGCGCCAGCAGTACTGGACAGGGGAATAGCGAAAAACTGTTTTTT.

This clone has only one observation. The genes are TRBV5-4 and TRBJ2-7; 8 bases match TRBD2. The CDR3 has 12 amino acids. After removal of 2 bases from V and 6 bases from J, the junction contained 1 base not matched to a gene. CDR1 SGHNT and CDR2 YYREEE come from the germline V gene (reference sequence). DNA of the CDR3: TGTGCCAGCAGCTTCGGGAGGGTCGAGCAGTACTTC. It specifies CASSFGRVEQYF.

The gene calls are TRBV28 and TRBJ1-5; weak D call: TRBD1 (5 bases). This CDR3 has 12 amino acids. Germline-derived CDR1 and CDR2 are MDHEN and SYDVKM. V was cut by 6 bases and J by 4 bases, with 7 bases left in between. CDR3 sequence: CASRRQNQPQHF. Written as DNA, the CDR3 is TGTGCCAGCAGGCGACAGAATCAGCCCCAGCATTTT.

This chain uses TRBV30 with TRBJ1-2; D is possibly TRBD1 (5 bases). Germline CDR1 reads GTSNPN; CDR2 reads SVGIG (reference sequence). This CDR3 has 13 residues. V shed 0 bases and J shed 8 bases, with 13 bases lying between them. DNA of the CDR3: TGTGCCTGGAGTGTACAACCAGGGTACGGCTACACCTTC. Residues: CAWSVQPGYGYTF.

The chain joins TRBV10-3 to TRBJ2-1; 8 nucleotides match TRBD2. Germline CDR1 reads ENHRY; CDR2 reads SYGVKD. V gave up 11 bases and J gave up 5 bases; unmatched junction bases: 26. There are 19 residues in the CDR3. In nucleotides, the CDR3 is TGTGCCTCGCAGACCGTCCCTTTTAAAGCGGGAGAAGTAAACAATGAGCAGTTCTTC. This gives the protein CASQTVPFKAGEVNNEQFF.

The chain joins TRBV4-1 to TRBJ2-7; 11 bases agree with TRBD2. The CDR3 sequence is 14 residues long. After removal of 4 bases from V and 2 bases from J, the junction contained 1 base not matched to a gene. Looked up from germline, CDR1 is MGHRA and CDR2 is YSYEKL. This CDR3 reads CASSLAGGPYEQYF. The DNA of the CDR3 is TGCGCCAGCAGCCTAGCGGGGGGGCCCTACGAGCAGTACTTC.

The chain joins TRBV25-1 to TRBJ2-2; D is undetermined. Trimming took off 7 bases at V and 6 bases at J, with 9 bases between the two ends. The CDR3 is 12 amino acids. CDR1 and CDR2 from the germline V gene are MGHDK and SYGVNS. CDR3 loop: CASTSGPGELFF. CDR3 sequence (DNA): TGTGCCAGCACCTCGGGCCCCGGGGAGCTGTTTTTT. Supplemented by reference TRBV25-1 and TRBJ2-2, the full variable domain reads EADIYQTPRYLVIGTGKKITLECSQTMGHDKMYWYQQDPGMELHLIHYSYGVNSTEKGDLSSESTVSRIRTEHFPLTLESARPSHTSQYLCASTSGPGELFFGEGSRLTVL.

The genes are TRBV30 and TRBJ1-2; unclear D gene. Germline V gene sequence: CDR1 GTSNPN, CDR2 SVGIG (reference sequence). With 0 bases removed from V and 7 bases from J, the gap between germline ends came to 21 bases. The CDR3 has 16 amino acids. The DNA for the CDR3 is TGTGCCTGGAGTGTACGAAAGTCGGGAGTCCTAGGTGGCTACACCTTC. Translation: CAWSVRKSGVLGGYTF.

The chain recombines TRBV7-9 with TRBJ1-3; D ambiguous. This CDR3 contains 15 residues. CDR1 and CDR2 from the germline V gene are SEHNR and FQNEAQ (reference sequence). V lost 5 bases, J lost 0 bases, and 11 bases lay in between. CDR3 in DNA: TGTGCCAGCAGCCTTGACTGGAGCTCTGGAAACACCATATATTTT. This encodes CASSLDWSSGNTIYF.

In DNA, the CDR3 is TGTGCCAGCAGCGTTGGGACAGGGGGCATTCAGCCCCAGCATTTT. Its protein product is CASSVGTGGIQPQHF. The chain recombines TRBV9 with TRBJ1-5; 12 bases agree with TRBD1. With 2 bases clipped from V and 6 bases from J, the junction kept 3 bases outside the gene matches. CDR1 is SGDLS, CDR2 YYNGEE, per germline. There are 15 residues in the CDR3.

This chain joins TRBV5-1 and TRBJ2-7; 7 bases line up with TRBD1. Trimming took 5 bases from V and 3 from J; bases not matched to a gene: 5. The germline gives CDR1 SGHRS, CDR2 YFSETQ. The CDR3 contains 13 residues. The CDR3 DNA is TGCGCCAGCAGTTTCAACAGGGGCTACGAGCAGTACTTC. As protein: CASSFNRGYEQYF.

V gene TRBV5-6 combines with J gene TRBJ1-2; D ambiguous. The CDR3 covers 14 residues. Per germline, CDR1 SGHDT and CDR2 YYEEEE. V was trimmed by 0 bases and J by 7 bases, leaving 13 bases between them. The CDR3 region has the DNA TGTGCCAGCAGCTTGGACATCTTCCCGGGTGGCTACACCTTC. It specifies CASSLDIFPGGYTF.

This rearrangement joins TRBV12-3 or TRBV12-4 to TRBJ1-6; 7 nucleotides align to TRBD1. V lost 6 bases to trimming and J lost 8 bases; unmatched junction nucleotides: 4. CDR3 length: 13 amino acids. The CDR3 loop reads CASRWDSDSPLHF. CDR3 coding DNA: TGTGCCAGCAGATGGGACAGCGATTCACCCCTCCACTTT.

The rearrangement joins TRBV27 to TRBJ2-7; 9 bases are shared with TRBD1. The germline V gene has CDR1 MNHEY and CDR2 SMNVEV (reference sequence). The CDR3 contains 15 residues. Trimming removed 3 bases from V and 4 bases from J; junction bases left unmatched: 7. CDR3 residues: CASSFGDRVEYEQYF. In DNA form, the CDR3 reads TGTGCCAGCAGTTTCGGGGACAGGGTCGAGTACGAGCAGTACTTC.

The rearrangement links TRBV6-6 to TRBJ2-5; 9 bases fit TRBD1. This CDR3 contains 16 residues. Germline trimming cut 0 bases from V and 0 bases from J; bases unmatched to any gene: 2. Germline V gene data show CDR1 as MNHNY and CDR2 as SVGAGI (reference sequence). In nucleotides, the CDR3 is TGTGCCAGCAGTTACTCGGGGACAGGGTACCAAGAGACCCAGTACTTC. This encodes CASSYSGTGYQETQYF.

This clone has a handful of counts. V and J are TRBV5-4 and TRBJ1-2, with 7 bases identical to TRBD1. V was clipped by 4 bases and J by 8 bases; unmatched bases: 14. The CDR3 loop spans 15 amino acids. CDR1 and CDR2 (germline): SGHNT, YYREEE (reference sequence). Written as DNA, the CDR3 is TGTGCCAGCAGCCGCGTGGACAGGCCCTCCGAGGGCTACACCTTC. Amino acid sequence: CASSRVDRPSEGYTF.

This chain joins TRBV28 and TRBJ1-5; 7 nucleotides agree with TRBD1. Germline CDR1 is MDHEN and CDR2 is SYDVKM. The length of the CDR3 is 16 residues. V dropped 3 bases and J dropped 7; count of bases not matched to a gene: 12. Written as DNA, the CDR3 is TGTGCCAGCAGTTTCGGCACATACAGGGGAGGGCAGCCCCAGCATTTT. Amino acid sequence: CASSFGTYRGGQPQHF.

V gene TRBV24-1 combines with J gene TRBJ2-7, with 15 positions matching TRBD2. In germline, CDR1 is KGHDR, CDR2 SFDVKD. V shed 7 bases and J 6 bases; nucleotides not matched to a gene: 18. The CDR3 is 19 amino acids. CDR3 nucleotide sequence: TGTGCCACCAGCAACCCGGGACTAGCGGGAGGCCCTGACCAAGCCGAGCAGTACTTC. Protein sequence: CATSNPGLAGGPDQAEQYF.

The chain combines TRBV7-9 with TRBJ2-7; D might be TRBD1 or TRBD2, each matching 5 bases. Germline assignment: CDR1 SEHNR and CDR2 FQNEAQ (reference sequence). Trimming pared 3 bases from V and 5 bases from J, leaving 11 bases between. The CDR3 has 13 amino acids. The CDR3 here is CASSFGGTDEQYF. The CDR3 DNA sequence: TGTGCCAGCAGCTTTGGGGGAACGGACGAGCAGTACTTC.

For the CDR3, the DNA is TGTGCCAGCAGTGCCGGGACAGAAATTACACCCCTCCACTTT. Its protein is CASSAGTEITPLHF. J is TRBJ1-6 and V is TRBV2; 7 bases match TRBD1. Trimming took 4 bases from V and 11 from J; bases not matched to a gene: 8. This CDR3 is 14 amino acids long. The germline V gene has CDR1 SNHLY and CDR2 FYNNEI. Looking up the rest from reference TRBV2 and TRBJ1-6 gives the full variable domain: EPEVTQTPSHQVTQMGQEVILRCVPISNHLYFYWYRQILGQKVEFLVSFYNNEISEKSEIFDDQFSVERPDGSNFTLKIRSTKLEDSAMYFCASSAGTEITPLHFGNGTRLTVT.

The chain carries TRBV7-2 and TRBJ2-7; 8 bases align to TRBD1. After removal of 3 bases from V and 2 bases from J, the junction contained 15 bases not matched to a gene. CDR1 and CDR2 (germline): SGHTA, FQGNSA. The CDR3 runs to 18 residues. Written as DNA, the CDR3 is TGTGCCAGCAGCTTGAGTAGAGACTGGACAGGGTCGCCCTACGAGCAGTACTTC. Encoded protein: CASSLSRDWTGSPYEQYF. The whole variable domain, filled in from reference TRBV7-2 and TRBJ2-7, reads GAGVSQSPSNKVTEKGKDVELRCDPISGHTALYWYRQSLGQGLEFLIYFQGNSAPDKSGLPSDRFSAERTGGSVSTLTIQRTQQEDSAVYLCASSLSRDWTGSPYEQYFGPGTRLTVT.

The chain combines TRBV7-3 with TRBJ1-1; D unclear. Trimming left V 1 base short and J 6 bases short, with 12 bases between. The CDR3 sequence is 14 residues long. The V gene's germline CDR1 is SGHTA and CDR2 FQGTGA. The DNA of the CDR3 is TGTGCCAGCAGCTTAATCTCGAACAGCGCTGAAGCTTTCTTT. Translating gives CASSLISNSAEAFF.

The sample holds a few counts of this clone. The rearrangement links TRBV30 to TRBJ1-1, with D possibly matching TRBD1 (5 bases). V lost 3 bases and J lost 4, with 12 bases in between. The CDR3 runs 13 residues. Germline assignment: CDR1 GTSNPN and CDR2 SVGIG (reference sequence). DNA for the CDR3: TGTGCCTGGAGGCGACAGCCCTCCACTGAAGCTTTCTTT. Its translation: CAWRRQPSTEAFF.

The gene calls are TRBV30 and TRBJ1-2, with D possibly being TRBD1 (6 bases). Germline V gives CDR1 GTSNPN, CDR2 SVGIG (reference sequence). V was shortened by 7 bases and J by 2 bases, with 11 bases between the two germline ends. The length of the CDR3 is 12 residues. The CDR3 DNA is TGTGCCTCGGGCGGGGGCAACTATGGCTACACCTTC. Its protein is CASGGGNYGYTF.

The V and J genes are TRBV28 and TRBJ2-7; perhaps D is TRBD1 or TRBD2 (6 bases each). The CDR3 is made up of 14 amino acids. CDR1 is MDHEN, CDR2 SYDVKM, per germline. The germline V and J ends were trimmed by 7 bases and 2 bases, with 15 bases remaining between them. This CDR3 is CASTQGGMAYEQYF. CDR3 DNA sequence: TGTGCCAGCACCCAAGGGGGGATGGCCTACGAGCAGTACTTC. Complete variable domain (other parts from reference TRBV28 and TRBJ2-7): DVKVTQSSRYLVKRTGEKVFLECVQDMDHENMFWYRQDPGLGLRLIYFSYDVKMKEKGDIPEGYSVSREKKERFSLILESASTNQTSMYLCASTQGGMAYEQYFGPGTRLTVT.

The chain recombines TRBV6-2 or TRBV6-3 with TRBJ1-2, with TRBD1 identical over 8 bases. CDR1 and CDR2 from the germline V gene are MNHEY and SVGEGT. With 0 bases clipped from V and 0 bases from J, the junction kept 6 bases outside the gene matches. CDR3 length: 17 residues. The CDR3 is CASSYSKGTGANYGYTF. DNA for the CDR3: TGTGCCAGCAGTTACTCGAAGGGGACAGGAGCTAACTATGGCTACACCTTC.

V and J are TRBV9 and TRBJ2-5, with D possibly being TRBD1 or TRBD2 (6 bases each). Germline V gene data show CDR1 as SGDLS and CDR2 as YYNGEE. This CDR3 region has 13 residues. Trimming pared 0 bases from V and 5 bases from J, leaving 8 bases between. Here the CDR3 reads CASSVGGAETQYF. CDR3 DNA: TGTGCCAGCAGCGTAGGGGGGGCGGAGACCCAGTACTTC.

This CDR3 reads CASSVGSYEQYF. The CDR3 nucleotides read TGTGCCAGCTCGGTAGGCTCCTACGAGCAGTACTTC. The chain carries TRBV19 and TRBJ2-7; no definite D call. V gave up 9 bases and J gave up 0 bases, with 9 bases separating them. Germline values: CDR1 LNHDA, CDR2 SQIVND (reference sequence). The CDR3 covers 12 residues. The whole variable domain, remainder taken from reference TRBV19 and TRBJ2-7, is DGGITQSPKYLFRKEGQNVTLSCEQNLNHDAMYWYRQDPGQGLRLIYYSQIVNDFQKGDIAEGYSVSREKKESFPLTVTSAQKNPTAFYLCASSVGSYEQYFGPGTRLTVT.

The CDR3 spells CASSRGLGLAGILEETQYF. CDR3 in DNA: TGTGCCAGCAGCCGAGGACTTGGACTAGCGGGAATACTGGAGGAGACCCAGTACTTC. The V and J genes are TRBV3-1 (or the pseudogene TRBV3-2) and TRBJ2-5; 12 bases agree with TRBD2. J lost 5 bases, V lost 4 bases, and 17 bases had no gene match. This CDR3 has 19 amino acids. Germline CDR1 and CDR2: LGHDT and YNNKEL (reference sequence).

CDR3 sequence (DNA): TGCAGCGTGGGACAGGCGGGCGAGCAGTACTTC. It encodes CSVGQAGEQYF. V usage is TRBV29-1 and J usage is TRBJ2-7; 8 nucleotides agree with TRBD1. Germline V gene sequence: CDR1 SQVTM, CDR2 ANQGSEA. Losses at the gene ends were 6 bases for V and 6 bases for J; bases not matched to a gene: 4. There are 11 residues in the CDR3.